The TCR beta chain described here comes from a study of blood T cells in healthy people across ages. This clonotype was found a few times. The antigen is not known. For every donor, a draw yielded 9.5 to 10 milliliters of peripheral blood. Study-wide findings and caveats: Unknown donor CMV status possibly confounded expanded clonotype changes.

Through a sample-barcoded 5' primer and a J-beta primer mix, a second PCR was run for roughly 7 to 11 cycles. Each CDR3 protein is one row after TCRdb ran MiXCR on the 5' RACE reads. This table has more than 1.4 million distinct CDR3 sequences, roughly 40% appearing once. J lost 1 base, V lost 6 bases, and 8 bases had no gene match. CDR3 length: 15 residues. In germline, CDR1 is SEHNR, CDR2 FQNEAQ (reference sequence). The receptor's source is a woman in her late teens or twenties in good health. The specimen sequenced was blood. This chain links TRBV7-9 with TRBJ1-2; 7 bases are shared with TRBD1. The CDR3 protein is CASSATGTVNYGYTF. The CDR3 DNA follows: TGTGCCAGCAGTGCGACCGGGACAGTTAACTATGGCTACACCTTC.